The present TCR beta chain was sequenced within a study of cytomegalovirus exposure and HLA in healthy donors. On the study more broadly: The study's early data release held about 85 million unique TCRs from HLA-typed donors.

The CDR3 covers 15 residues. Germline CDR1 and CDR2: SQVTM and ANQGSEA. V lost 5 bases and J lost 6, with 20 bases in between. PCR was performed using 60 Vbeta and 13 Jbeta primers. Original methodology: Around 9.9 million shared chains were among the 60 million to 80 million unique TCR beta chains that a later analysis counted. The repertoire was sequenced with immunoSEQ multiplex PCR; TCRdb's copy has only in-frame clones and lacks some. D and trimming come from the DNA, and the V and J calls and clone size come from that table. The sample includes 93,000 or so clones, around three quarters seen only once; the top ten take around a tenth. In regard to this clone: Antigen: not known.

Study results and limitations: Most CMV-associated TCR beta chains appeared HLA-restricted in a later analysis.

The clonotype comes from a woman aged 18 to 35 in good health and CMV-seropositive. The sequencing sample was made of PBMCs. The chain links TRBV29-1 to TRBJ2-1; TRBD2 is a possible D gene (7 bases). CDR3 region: CSVNRRGALSNEQFF. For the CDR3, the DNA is TGCAGCGTTAACCGACGGGGGGCGCTTTCCAATGAGCAGTTCTTC.